This T cell receptor beta chain was found in a study of CD8 T cells in ankylosing spondylitis. General study findings and limits: With a CD8+ phenotype, disease-linked clones were relatively rare in peripheral blood. As reported, disease-linked clones showed significant enrichment in matched ankylosing spondylitis synovial fluid.

TCRdb itself ran the 5' RACE reads through MiXCR, one entry per CDR3 protein. The repertoire holds 250,000 to 400,000 distinct CDR3 sequences, with more than 9% as singletons. In the case of this clonotype: Its target is unknown. The junction departs from germline at one end; a sequencing error may be responsible.

This CDR3 has 17 amino acids. The germline V gene encodes CDR1 DFQATT and CDR2 SNEGSKA (reference sequence). J is TRBJ2-2 and V is TRBV20-1; 8 bases align to TRBD2. The sequenced sample was blood, either unsorted or a sorted T cell fraction (not recorded which). The receptor was derived from a female donor with ankylosing spondylitis or in good health (not recorded which). Here the CDR3 reads CCARDWGGRTNTGELFF. The CDR3 DNA follows: TGCTGTGCTAGAGATTGGGGCGGGAGGACGAACACCGGGGAGCTGTTTTTT.